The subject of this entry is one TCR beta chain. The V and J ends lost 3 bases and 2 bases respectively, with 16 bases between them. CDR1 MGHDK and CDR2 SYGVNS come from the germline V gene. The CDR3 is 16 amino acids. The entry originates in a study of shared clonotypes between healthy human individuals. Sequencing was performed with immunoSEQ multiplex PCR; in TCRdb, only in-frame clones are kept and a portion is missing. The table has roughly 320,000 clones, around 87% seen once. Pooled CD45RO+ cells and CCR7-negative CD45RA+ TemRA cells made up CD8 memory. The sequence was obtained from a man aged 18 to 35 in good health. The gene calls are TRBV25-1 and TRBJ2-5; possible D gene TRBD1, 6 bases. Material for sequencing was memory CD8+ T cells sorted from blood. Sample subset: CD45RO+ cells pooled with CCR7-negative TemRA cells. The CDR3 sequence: CASSDYPLDRQETQYF. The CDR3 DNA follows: TGTGCCAGCAGTGATTACCCCTTGGACAGACAAGAGACCCAGTACTTC.